This TCR beta chain was observed in a study of cytomegalovirus exposure and HLA in healthy donors. Broader study findings: In a later analysis, an Asian-associated ancestry cluster reportedly showed fewer N-insertions than the 666-donor mean. Some public TCRs appeared in many individuals, while most sequences were rare. Some V segments could not be told apart, so they were left out, TRBV6-2 and TRBV6-3 among them.

Healthy individuals who donated bone marrow served as the donors. The junction had 0 bases not matched to a gene; V was cut back by 1 base and J by 5 bases. Germline CDR1 reads SGHDT; CDR2 reads YYEEEE. The CDR3 is made up of 12 amino acids. With regard to this clone: Its antigen is not known.

The primer mix had 60 Vbeta and 13 Jbeta primers. The table came from immunoSEQ multiplex PCR; TCRdb's copy has only in-frame clones and leaves some out. The top ten clones hold roughly 1.2% of a sample with about 140,000 clones, 65% to 80% of them seen once. This chain links TRBV5-6 with TRBJ2-7; 7 nucleotides align to TRBD2. The source is a male donor in good health and CMV-seropositive. Material for sequencing was PBMCs. The CDR3 region is CASSLTSDEQYF. The CDR3 coding sequence is TGTGCCAGCAGCTTGACTAGCGACGAGCAGTACTTC.